This is a list of T cell receptor beta chains from one sample in a study of early T cells in non-severe SARS-CoV-2 infection. TCRdb independently ran MiXCR on the 5' RACE reads; one entry per CDR3 protein. This sample yields around 84,000 distinct CDR3 sequences, of which around an eighth are seen a single time; roughly 6.4% belongs to the top ten. Sequencing used whole blood. The receptors were sampled from an adult who was a healthcare worker with PCR-confirmed SARS-CoV-2 infection or an uninfected control (not recorded which). Both conserved end residues are trimmed from each CDR3.

J: TRBJ2-2
V: TRBV4-2
CDR3: ASSQASQGWTGELF

J: TRBJ2-1
V: TRBV28
CDR3: ASSLLGGSSYNEQF

J: TRBJ2-7
V: TRBV18
CDR3: ASSPPNYEQY

J: TRBJ1-5
V: TRBV6-6
CDR3: ASTKDSLNSNQPQH

J: TRBJ2-7
V: TRBV11-3
CDR3: ASSKGATYEQY

J: TRBJ2-1
V: TRBV5-1
CDR3: ASSSTGISYNEQF

J: TRBJ2-7
V: TRBV19
CDR3: ASSIRQWGNYEQY

J: TRBJ2-3
V: TRBV28
CDR3: ASCTSGSTDTQY

J: TRBJ2-1
V: TRBV2
CDR3: ASSRDSGSNEQF

J: TRBJ2-7
V: TRBV29-1
CDR3: SVEAIGVTGGEQY

J: TRBJ2-7
V: TRBV13
CDR3: ASSLANRVYEQY

J: TRBJ2-1
V: TRBV27
CDR3: ASSYIDSGSEQF

J: TRBJ2-3
V: TRBV10-2
CDR3: ASSAGGATDTQY

J: TRBJ1-3
V: TRBV21-1
CDR3: ASSKNRGVGNTIY

J: TRBJ2-2
V: TRBV20-1
CDR3: SARLGLAGAAGELF

J: TRBJ1-5
V: TRBV9
CDR3: ASSVGIGSNQPQH

J: TRBJ2-7
V: TRBV30
CDR3: AWSGPGLAGTYEQY

J: TRBJ2-1
V: TRBV6-5
CDR3: ASSYTGTSHYNEQF

J: TRBJ2-1
V: TRBV3-1
CDR3: ASSPGLTQLYNEQF

J: TRBJ2-5
V: TRBV7-9
CDR3: ATPSRREKEETQY

J: TRBJ2-1
V: TRBV20-1
CDR3: SAALAGEADEQF

J: TRBJ1-5
V: TRBV6-1
CDR3: ASSEISGNQPQH

J: TRBJ2-1
V: TRBV5-1
CDR3: ASSSSTSFYNEQF

J: TRBJ2-3
V: TRBV7-2
CDR3: ASSPQTLAGGRDTQY

J: TRBJ1-5
V: TRBV29-1
CDR3: SAEVQGQPQH

J: TRBJ1-1
V: TRBV10-3
CDR3: AIRGGTENTEAF

J: TRBJ2-7
V: TRBV14
CDR3: ASSQDRAGSYEQY

J: TRBJ2-5
V: TRBV20-1
CDR3: SARDRSLQETQY

J: TRBJ1-5
V: TRBV7-6
CDR3: ASSPRGIGKGNQPQH

J: TRBJ2-1
V: TRBV29-1
CDR3: SHRGRPSSEQF

J: TRBJ2-3
V: TRBV6-1
CDR3: ASSEGLAGYTDTQY

J: TRBJ1-2
V: TRBV15
CDR3: ATSRDTGGHYGYT

J: TRBJ2-7
V: TRBV7-2
CDR3: ASSSWALQY

J: TRBJ2-4
V: TRBV28
CDR3: ASSLGRPGVGAKNIQY

J: TRBJ1-5
V: TRBV19
CDR3: ASSIGTNQPQH

J: TRBJ2-3
V: TRBV7-2
CDR3: ASSLYGSGRADTQY

J: TRBJ1-2
V: TRBV28
CDR3: ASSLGSYGYT

J: TRBJ2-5
V: TRBV4-1
CDR3: ASSQDTSGTAKTQY

J: TRBJ2-7
V: TRBV21-1
CDR3: ASSKFHRGLRYEQY

J: TRBJ1-5
V: TRBV4-1
CDR3: ASSQDSAGLQPQH

J: TRBJ2-2
V: TRBV20-1
CDR3: SARGTGNTGELF

J: TRBJ2-1
V: TRBV27
CDR3: ASTPLSGKVKF

J: TRBJ2-2
V: TRBV11-2
CDR3: ASSLDLGTGELF

J: TRBJ2-7
V: TRBV27
CDR3: ASKSGVEQY

J: TRBJ1-1
V: TRBV7-3
CDR3: ASSPRTGGRRGNTEAF

J: TRBJ2-6
V: TRBV28
CDR3: ATITPGANVLT

J: TRBJ2-7
V: TRBV3-1
CDR3: ASSHPLADEQY

J: TRBJ2-5
V: TRBV6-5
CDR3: ASSHRLQETQY

J: TRBJ2-1
V: TRBV5-4
CDR3: ASSSSGLSSYNEQF

J: TRBJ1-5
V: TRBV2
CDR3: ASSEWGASQPQH

J: TRBJ1-1
V: TRBV7-9
CDR3: ASSLAPGVNTEAF

J: TRBJ1-3
V: TRBV7-9
CDR3: ASSNDGTGPGNTIY